This T cell receptor (beta chain) was captured in a study of T cells after yellow fever vaccination. Via MiXCR, TCRdb re-called the 5' RACE reads, giving one row per CDR3 protein. The sample includes about 63,000 distinct CDR3 sequences, about 7.8% of them seen just once. In its sample, this clonotype was seen many times. What it recognizes is unknown. Study-wide findings and caveats: Repertoires sorted by FACS could include abundant clonotypes that are contaminants from the bulk population. Though weaker, the secondary response peaked faster, on day 5 versus 15.

The V gene's germline CDR1 is SGHRS and CDR2 YFSETQ. This CDR3 is 14 amino acids long. V lost 4 bases, J lost 0 bases, and 8 bases lay in between. V and J are TRBV5-1 and TRBJ2-1, with D possibly TRBD2 on 5 matching bases. The clonotype was recovered from a man aged 25-40 years who received the YFV17D yellow fever vaccine. The material sequenced was CD8+ T cells sorted from PBMCs, taken 15 days after the yellow fever booster vaccination. The CDR3 is CASSDRDSYNEQFF. The CDR3 nucleotides read TGCGCCAGCAGCGACCGGGACTCCTACAATGAGCAGTTCTTC.